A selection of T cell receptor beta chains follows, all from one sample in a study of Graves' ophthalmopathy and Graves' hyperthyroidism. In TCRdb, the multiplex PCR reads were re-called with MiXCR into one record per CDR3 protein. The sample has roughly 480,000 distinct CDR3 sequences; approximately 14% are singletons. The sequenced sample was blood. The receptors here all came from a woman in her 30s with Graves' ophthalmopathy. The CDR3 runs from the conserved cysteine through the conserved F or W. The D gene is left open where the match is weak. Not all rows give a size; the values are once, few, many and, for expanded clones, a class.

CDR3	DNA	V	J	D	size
CASSEWTNQPQHF	TGTGCCAGCAGTGAATGGACCAATCAGCCCCAGCATTTT	TRBV6-1	TRBJ1-5	-	many
CASSLAPGANQPQHF	TGTGCCAGCAGCTTGGCGCCGGGGGCGAATCAGCCCCAGCATTTT	TRBV5-5	TRBJ1-5	-	many
CASSLVQGAQPQHF	TGTGCCAGCAGTTTAGTCCAGGGGGCCCAGCCCCAGCATTTT	TRBV12-3/TRBV12-4	TRBJ1-5	TRBD1	many
CASSYSTAGVGYTF	TGTGCCAGCAGTTACTCGACGGCAGGGGTCGGCTACACCTTC	TRBV6-5	TRBJ1-2	-	many
CASSYTDPTRGAFF	TGCGCCAGCAGCTATACAGACCCCACACGGGGAGCTTTCTTT	TRBV5-1	TRBJ1-1	-	many
CASSERTGDGYTF	TGTGCCAGCAGTGAAAGGACAGGGGACGGCTACACCTTC	TRBV6-1	TRBJ1-2	TRBD1	many
CAWTQGIYGYTF	TGTGCCTGGACCCAGGGAATCTATGGCTACACCTTC	TRBV30	TRBJ1-2	-	many
CASSPRRTGGSEQYF	TGTGCCAGCAGCCCACGCAGGACAGGGGGCTCGGAGCAGTACTTC	TRBV28	TRBJ2-7	TRBD1	many
CASSKRGEIEQYF	TGTGCCAGCAGTAAAAGGGGAGAAATCGAGCAGTACTTC	TRBV27	TRBJ2-7	-	many
CASSQDIRGVTEAFF	TGCGCCAGCAGCCAAGATATTCGGGGAGTCACTGAAGCTTTCTTT	TRBV4-1	TRBJ1-1	-	many
CASSFYRESTEAFF	TGTGCCAGCAGCTTCTACAGGGAGAGCACTGAAGCTTTCTTT	TRBV11-2	TRBJ1-1	-	many
CASSLGRSPYEQYF	TGTGCCAGCAGTTTAGGCAGGTCCCCCTACGAGCAGTACTTC	TRBV27	TRBJ2-7	-	many
CASISRLGGDQPQHF	TGCGCCAGCATTTCCCGGTTGGGGGGCGACCAGCCCCAGCATTTT	TRBV5-1	TRBJ1-5	-	many
CASSLVQGVGGTQYF	TGCGCCAGCAGCTTGGTACAGGGGGTTGGTGGGACCCAGTACTTC	TRBV5-1	TRBJ2-5	TRBD1	once
CASSLLAVSGTGELFF	TGCGCCAGCAGCTTGCTAGCGGTATCGGGCACCGGGGAGCTGTTTTTT	TRBV5-1	TRBJ2-2	TRBD2	-
CASSQGQVSYTF	TGTGCCAGCAGCCAAGGACAGGTCAGCTACACCTTC	TRBV3-1	TRBJ1-2	-	-
CASSLSMRAGPNYGYTF	TGTGCCAGCAGTTTATCCATGAGGGCAGGTCCTAACTATGGCTACACCTTC	TRBV27	TRBJ1-2	-	many
CAWSWGGGTSETQYF	TGTGCCTGGAGTTGGGGGGGCGGAACCTCGGAGACCCAGTACTTC	TRBV30	TRBJ2-5	-	many
CASSYARQGVPYGYTF	TGTGCCAGCAGTTACGCTAGACAGGGGGTACCCTATGGCTACACCTTC	TRBV6-5	TRBJ1-2	TRBD1	many
CASSLDSASGVETQYF	TGTGCCAGCAGCTTAGATTCGGCTAGCGGTGTAGAGACCCAGTACTTC	TRBV11-2	TRBJ2-5	TRBD2	many
CAISGSPGQGNYEQYF	TGTGCCATCAGTGGCTCTCCGGGACAGGGCAACTACGAGCAGTACTTC	TRBV10-3	TRBJ2-7	TRBD1	few
CASSQEHDWREGEAFF	TGTGCCAGCAGCCAAGAACACGACTGGAGAGAGGGTGAAGCTTTCTTT	TRBV3-1	TRBJ1-1	-	many
CASSGQGKQPQHF	TGTGCCAGCAGTGGACAGGGGAAACAGCCCCAGCATTTT	TRBV2	TRBJ1-5	TRBD1	many
CASSYISSYSYEQYF	TGCGCCAGCAGCTACATCTCGAGTTACTCCTACGAGCAGTACTTC	TRBV5-1	TRBJ2-7	-	many
CASSNSGGAAGELFF	TGTGCCAGCAGCAATAGCGGGGGGGCCGCCGGGGAGCTGTTTTTT	TRBV7-3	TRBJ2-2	TRBD2	-
CASSLEGGFTGELFF	TGTGCCAGCAGCTTAGAGGGTGGATTCACCGGGGAGCTGTTTTTT	TRBV7-9	TRBJ2-2	-	-
CASSPGVLLQETQYF	TGTGCCAGCAGCCCCGGTGTCCTCCTCCAAGAGACCCAGTACTTC	TRBV9	TRBJ2-5	-	few
CSARKGQAFSNQPQHF	TGCAGTGCTAGAAAAGGACAGGCCTTTAGCAATCAGCCCCAGCATTTT	TRBV20-1	TRBJ1-5	TRBD1	many
CASSLRTANQPQHF	TGTGCCAGCAGTTTAAGGACAGCAAATCAGCCCCAGCATTTT	TRBV6-5	TRBJ1-5	-	many
CASSYPNSGSAGNTIYF	TGTGCCAGCAGTTACCCAAACTCGGGGAGTGCTGGAAACACCATATATTTT	TRBV6-5	TRBJ1-3	-	many
CASSWRDWGNQPQHF	TGCGCCAGCAGCTGGAGAGACTGGGGGAATCAGCCCCAGCATTTT	TRBV4-1	TRBJ1-5	-	few
CSGSHGYEQYF	TGCAGCGGTTCTCACGGCTACGAGCAGTACTTC	TRBV29-1	TRBJ2-7	-	-
CASSTRQPQHF	TGCGCCAGCAGCACCCGACAGCCCCAGCATTTT	TRBV5-1	TRBJ1-5	-	many
CASSPNRLAGVTGELFF	TGTGCCAGCAGTCCCAATAGACTAGCGGGGGTCACCGGGGAGCTGTTTTTT	TRBV27	TRBJ2-2	TRBD2	many
CASSQRGSTDTQYF	TGTGCCAGCAGCCAGCGGGGTAGCACAGATACGCAGTATTTT	TRBV6-4	TRBJ2-3	TRBD2	many
CASSLRVGGAGELFF	TGTGCCAGCAGTTTAAGAGTCGGAGGGGCCGGGGAGCTGTTTTTT	TRBV27	TRBJ2-2	-	-
CATSESPGLGDTIYF	TGTGCCACCAGTGAAAGCCCAGGGCTGGGAGACACCATATATTTT	TRBV6-1	TRBJ1-3	-	once
CAISESGTGLNQPQHF	TGTGCCATCAGTGAGTCAGGGACAGGACTCAATCAGCCCCAGCATTTT	TRBV10-3	TRBJ1-5	TRBD1	-
CASSVGGTRVYEQYF	TGTGCCAGCAGTGTGGGAGGGACACGGGTCTACGAGCAGTACTTC	TRBV7-9	TRBJ2-7	-	many
CASREQSGANVLTF	TGTGCCAGTAGAGAACAGTCTGGGGCCAACGTCCTGACTTTC	TRBV19	TRBJ2-6	-	many
CASSIGWTVNTEAFF	TGTGCCAGTAGTATTGGGTGGACGGTGAACACTGAAGCTTTCTTT	TRBV19	TRBJ1-1	-	many
CASMKGPSSYEQYF	TGTGCCAGCATGAAGGGACCAAGCTCCTACGAGCAGTACTTC	TRBV6-2/TRBV6-3	TRBJ2-7	-	-
CASRGGPTNTEAFF	TGCGCCAGCAGGGGAGGACCAACGAACACTGAAGCTTTCTTT	TRBV5-1	TRBJ1-1	-	many
CASSSSWTAQETQYF	TGTGCCAGCAGTTCCTCGTGGACAGCCCAAGAGACCCAGTACTTC	TRBV6-5	TRBJ2-5	-	many
CASSEGLAGRTDTQYF	TGTGCCAGCAGTGAAGGGCTAGCGGGGAGAACAGATACGCAGTATTTT	TRBV2	TRBJ2-3	TRBD2	-
CASSEEKTGELFF	TGTGCCAGCAGTGAAGAGAAAACCGGGGAGCTGTTTTTT	TRBV6-1	TRBJ2-2	-	many
CASSFWGLRGGEQYF	TGTGCCAGCAGTTTTTGGGGATTAAGAGGGGGTGAGCAGTACTTC	TRBV12-3/TRBV12-4	TRBJ2-7	-	many
CSASRGVLRETQYF	TGCAGTGCTAGTAGGGGGGTTCTGCGGGAGACCCAGTACTTC	TRBV20-1	TRBJ2-5	-	many
CSARGLAGESGANVLTF	TGCAGTGCGCGGGGACTAGCGGGAGAGTCTGGGGCCAACGTCCTGACTTTC	TRBV20-1	TRBJ2-6	TRBD2	many
CSILLTSRWTQYF	TGCAGTATTCTCCTGACCAGCCGCTGGACCCAGTACTTC	TRBV20-1	TRBJ2-5	-	many
CSARTDRGNQPQHF	TGCAGTGCTAGAACGGACAGGGGGAATCAGCCCCAGCATTTT	TRBV20-1	TRBJ1-5	TRBD1	many
CASRRRRGANYGYTF	TGTGCCAGCAGACGCCGGAGGGGGGCCAACTATGGCTACACCTTC	TRBV12-3/TRBV12-4	TRBJ1-2	-	many
CASSFEGKAKNIQYF	TGTGCCAGCAGTTTCGAGGGGAAGGCCAAAAACATTCAGTACTTC	TRBV25-1	TRBJ2-4	-	-
CASSSQPGQGAAKNIQYF	TGTGCCAGCAGTTCTCAACCGGGACAGGGGGCTGCCAAAAACATTCAGTACTTC	TRBV28	TRBJ2-4	TRBD1	few
CAWTIRLDQGGGYTF	TGTGCCTGGACGATCCGACTCGATCAGGGTGGTGGCTACACCTTC	TRBV30	TRBJ1-2	-	many